This note documents a single T cell receptor beta chain sequence. V was pared by 5 bases and J by 9 bases, with 9 bases of the junction left unmatched. Germline V lookup: CDR1 SEHNR, CDR2 FQNEAQ (reference sequence). The CDR3 has 15 residues. These data are taken from a study of blood T cell repertoires in COVID-19. Under the authors' procedure: Amplification of reference gene primers provided the estimated nucleated cell counts. Sequencing was performed with immunoSEQ multiplex PCR; in TCRdb, only in-frame clones are kept and a portion is missing. V and J calls and clone size are copied from that table; D and trimming were computed from the DNA. The sample includes about 220,000 clones, about four fifths of them seen just once. Participants' reported clinical history set cohort assignment. People in the exposed group encountered a COVID-19 case within 2 weeks before entering the study.

Source material: PBMCs or T cells enriched from blood (not recorded which). This rearrangement joins TRBV7-9 to TRBJ1-6; 8 bases map to TRBD1. The TCR sequence derives from a woman aged 40 to 49 who had been exposed to COVID-19. CDR3 residues: CASSRQGRLISPLHF. The CDR3 DNA sequence: TGTGCCAGCAGCCGACAGGGGCGCCTTATTTCACCCCTCCACTTT.